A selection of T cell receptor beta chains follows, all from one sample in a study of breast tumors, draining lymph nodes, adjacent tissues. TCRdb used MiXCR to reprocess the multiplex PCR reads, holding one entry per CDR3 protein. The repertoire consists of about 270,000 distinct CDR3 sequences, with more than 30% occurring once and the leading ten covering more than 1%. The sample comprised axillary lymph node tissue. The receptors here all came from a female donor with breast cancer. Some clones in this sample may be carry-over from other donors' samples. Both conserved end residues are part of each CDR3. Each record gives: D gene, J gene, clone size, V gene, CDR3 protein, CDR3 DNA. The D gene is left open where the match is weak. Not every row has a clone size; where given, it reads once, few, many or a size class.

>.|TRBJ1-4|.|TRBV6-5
CASSYNGPQYGEKLFF
TGTGCCAGCAGTTATAATGGACCGCAGTACGGTGAAAAACTGTTTTTT
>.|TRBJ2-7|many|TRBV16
CASSQGGYEQYF
TGTGCCAGCAGCCAGGGGGGATACGAGCAGTACTTC
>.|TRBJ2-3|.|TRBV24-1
CATSSLGADTQYF
TGTGCCACCAGTTCGCTGGGCGCGGATACGCAGTATTTT
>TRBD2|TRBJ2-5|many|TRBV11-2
CASSRGLAGDETQYF
TGTGCCAGCAGCCGAGGACTAGCGGGAGATGAGACCCAGTACTTC
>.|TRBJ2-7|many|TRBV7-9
CASSPGAGGTSF
TGTGCCAGCAGCCCAGGGGCTGGAGGTACTAGTTTC
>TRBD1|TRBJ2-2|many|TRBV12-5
CASGTGQKDTGELFF
TGTGCTAGTGGTACGGGACAGAAGGACACCGGGGAGCTGTTTTTT
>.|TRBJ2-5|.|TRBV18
CASSPPNSETQYF
TGTGCCAGCTCACCACCCAATTCAGAGACCCAGTACTTC
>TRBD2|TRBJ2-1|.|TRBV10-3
CASSNLLAGYHNEQFF
TGTGCCAGCAGTAACCTACTAGCGGGATACCACAATGAGCAGTTCTTC
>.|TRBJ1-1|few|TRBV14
CASSQVSWDTEAFF
TGTGCCAGCAGCCAGGTTAGTTGGGACACTGAAGCTTTCTTT
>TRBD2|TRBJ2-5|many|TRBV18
CASSASGTSGETQYF
TGTGCCAGCTCGGCCTCCGGGACTAGCGGAGAGACCCAGTACTTC
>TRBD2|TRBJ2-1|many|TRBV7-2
CASSPGLAGAVEQFF
TGTGCCAGCAGCCCGGGACTAGCGGGAGCGGTTGAGCAGTTCTTC
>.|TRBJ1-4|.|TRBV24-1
CATSDLTTANAKLFF
TGTGCCACCAGTGACTTGACAACAGCTAATGCAAAACTGTTTTTT
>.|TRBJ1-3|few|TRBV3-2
CASSQGRITSYSGNTIYF
TGTGCCAGCAGCCAAGGTCGAATCACTTCTTACTCTGGAAACACCATATATTTT
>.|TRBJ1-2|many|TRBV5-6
CASRLRGFNYGYTF
TGTGCCAGCAGGCTTAGAGGGTTTAACTATGGCTACACCTTC
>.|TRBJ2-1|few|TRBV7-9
CASSPYLGPPASPNRFF
TGTGCCAGCAGCCCGTATTTAGGACCTCCCGCTAGTCCCAATCGTTTCTTC
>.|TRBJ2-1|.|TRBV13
CASRTPYNEQFF
TGTGCCAGCAGGACGCCATACAATGAGCAGTTCTTC
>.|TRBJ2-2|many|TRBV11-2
CASSLVETGTNTGELFF
TGTGCCAGCAGCTTAGTAGAGACAGGAACGAACACCGGGGAGCTGTTTTTT
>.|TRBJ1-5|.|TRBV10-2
CASRAHLASPRHF
TGCGCCAGCAGAGCACACCTAGCGTCGCCCCGGCATTTT
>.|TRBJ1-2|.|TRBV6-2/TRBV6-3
CASSRGQGTVRYTF
TGTGCCAGCAGTAGGGGCCAAGGGACGGTGCGCTACACCTTC
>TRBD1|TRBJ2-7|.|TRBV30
CAWSTGTGKYEQYF
TGTGCCTGGAGTACCGGGACAGGGAAATACGAGCAGTACTTC
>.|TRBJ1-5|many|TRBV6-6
CASSYVDNNQPQHF
TGTGCCAGCAGTTACGTCGACAACAATCAGCCCCAGCATTTT
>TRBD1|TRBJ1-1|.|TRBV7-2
CASSLWTGLGTEASF
TGTGCCAGCAGCCTTTGGACAGGCTTGGGCACTGAAGCTTCCTTT
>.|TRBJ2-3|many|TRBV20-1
CSTRGGRTDTQYF
TGCAGTACCAGGGGGGGTCGTACAGATACGCAGTATTTT
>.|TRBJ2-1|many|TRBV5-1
CASSYGRYPSDEQFF
TGCGCCAGCAGCTATGGGAGGTACCCTAGTGATGAGCAGTTCTTC
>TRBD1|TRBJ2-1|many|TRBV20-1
CSAGDPGQAYNEQFF
TGCAGTGCTGGGGATCCGGGACAGGCCTACAATGAGCAGTTCTTC
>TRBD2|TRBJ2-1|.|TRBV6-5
CASRHPGRREGHEQFF
TGTGCCAGCAGGCACCCGGGGCGGCGGGAGGGCCATGAGCAGTTCTTC
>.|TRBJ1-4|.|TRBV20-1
CSLKRGPLFF
TGCAGTCTCAAACGGGGGCCCCTATTTTTT
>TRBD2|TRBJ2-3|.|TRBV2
CASIGSGSTYNEQYF
TGTGCCAGCATCGGGAGCGGGAGCACCTACAATGAGCAGTATTTT
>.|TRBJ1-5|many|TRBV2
CATSRVRNQPQHF
TGTGCCACTTCCAGGGTTCGGAATCAGCCCCAGCATTTT
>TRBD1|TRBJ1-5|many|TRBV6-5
CASSPGRGLQPQHF
TGTGCCAGCAGCCCGGGCAGGGGGCTTCAGCCCCAGCATTTT
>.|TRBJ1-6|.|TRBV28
CASSLAGTKISPLHF
TGTGCCAGCAGTTTGGCGGGGACCAAAATCTCACCCCTCCACTTT
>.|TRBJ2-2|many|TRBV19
CASRRHTNTGELFF
TGTGCCTCCCGTAGACACACGAACACCGGGGAGCTGTTTTTT
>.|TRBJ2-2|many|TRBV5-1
CASSPGSNTGELFF
TGCGCCAGCAGCCCGGGGTCCAACACCGGGGAGCTGTTTTTT
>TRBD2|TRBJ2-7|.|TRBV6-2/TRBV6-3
CASRGLATYEQYF
TGTGCCAGCAGAGGACTAGCTACATACGAGCAGTACTTC
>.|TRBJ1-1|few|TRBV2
CASANQGYGEAFF
TGTGCCAGCGCGAATCAGGGGTACGGAGAAGCTTTCTTT